Sequencing of this T cell receptor (beta chain) was carried out in a study of blood T cell repertoires in COVID-19 (TCRdb year 2020). Regarding the complete study: Samples covering the acute and convalescent phases of COVID-19 were provided by collaborators in the United States, Italy and Spain. The repertoires were released in a freely available public database meant as a resource for research on the immune response to SARS-CoV-2. Subjects who had been exposed to COVID-19, were actively infected with it, or had recovered from it provided the deeply sampled blood TCRbeta repertoires that made up the dataset. Where available, HLA class I and class II types were obtained from metadata supplied by the sample provider rather than from assay-based typing. Samples were obtained from the ongoing ImmuneRACE study (first 160 participants) and from over 1,000 subjects provided by 6 global collaborators. Sample metadata almost always included a de-identified subject ID, COVID-19 status, age in years and sex. The prospective study material was composed of cDNA or gDNA derived from T cells, B-cell-depleted T cells, or PBMCs.

The study at large found these results: Clinical and demographic metadata were provided uncurated, with the amount varying by source and participant.

TCRbeta CDR3 regions were amplified from genomic DNA by means of the immunoSEQ Assay, a bias-controlled multiplex PCR. The study's own analysis went as follows. Nucleated cell counts per sample were estimated from amplification of reference gene primers within the assay. To quantify the absolute abundance of each unique TCRbeta CDR3 rearrangement, sequence reads were collapsed and filtered. For each sample, productive Simpson clonality was calculated by taking the square root of Simpson's diversity index across productive rearrangements. This immuneACCESS table, as held by TCRdb, lists in-frame sequences with V and J called but not all clones. Of the missing ones, under half trace to an unresolved V gene in checked studies; the others have no known cause. V and J calls and clone size are copied from that table; D and trimming were computed from the DNA. The sample contains 250,000 or so clones, approximately 89% of them found a single time. The biggest ten clones account for about 3% of the sample.

The cysteine opens and the phenylalanine closes a CDR3 of 15 amino acids. Just CDR3 DNA is preserved here, 45 bases in frame from base 1. For CDR1 and CDR2, the germline V gene (reference sequence) lists MNHEY and SMNVEV. V lost 7 bases and J lost 4 bases; the stretch between them is 17 bases long. In the prospective study, participants were roughly 18 to 100 years old, resided in 24 geographic areas of the United States, and were enrolled through a virtual design. Cohort assignment in the prospective study relied on participant-reported clinical history from a screening survey and a study questionnaire. Exposed participants had been in contact with someone with a PCR-confirmed or clinician-diagnosed COVID-19 case within 2 weeks of study entry. Mobile phlebotomists in the prospective study collected whole blood, serum and a nasopharyngeal or oropharyngeal swab from every participant. Additional blood draws and questionnaires over an approximately 2-month period could optionally be provided by prospective study participants. Blood samples from the prospective study were shipped frozen or at room temperature prior to DNA extraction.

This clone was seen once. The antigen it recognizes is unknown. Base qualities are not provided; no much larger clone lies one nucleotide away. Material: PBMCs or T cells enriched from blood (not recorded which). This clonotype originated in a man aged 35-49 years who had been exposed to COVID-19. The chain uses TRBV27 and TRBJ1-5; the D gene is possibly TRBD1, with 5 bases matching. CDR3 protein: CASIGTPAGNQPQHF. The DNA sequence reads TGTGCCAGCATTGGAACTCCCGCAGGGAATCAGCCCCAGCATTTT.